The 3 T cell receptor beta chains below all came from one sample that was sequenced in a study of cytomegalovirus exposure and HLA in healthy donors. PCR amplification relied on 60 Vbeta primers (plus 13 Jbeta primers). Sequencing was performed with immunoSEQ multiplex PCR; in TCRdb, only in-frame clones are kept and a portion is missing. The sample has around 60,000 clones; about 80% are singletons. Sequencing was done on a sample of PBMCs. The receptor source for this set is a man aged 45-65 years in good health and CMV-seropositive.

This chain connects TRBV7-2 to TRBJ2-7, with a tentative D call TRBD2 (5 bases). Germline V gene data show CDR1 as SGHTA and CDR2 as FQGNSA. The V end was cut by 3 bases, the J end by 5 bases, with 8 bases between. CDR3 length: 12 residues. CDR3 residues: CASSLQRHEQYF. For the CDR3, the DNA is TGTGCCAGCAGCTTGCAGCGGCACGAGCAGTACTTC.

This chain uses TRBV5-1 with TRBJ1-1; TRBD1 agrees at 8 bases. The CDR3 is 14 residues long. With 3 bases clipped from V and 7 bases from J, the junction kept 8 bases outside the gene matches. The germline V gene has CDR1 SGHRS and CDR2 YFSETQ. The CDR3 sequence: CASSWDRPRGEAFF. In DNA, the CDR3 is TGCGCCAGCAGCTGGGACAGGCCTCGGGGTGAAGCTTTCTTT.

This clone was detected a few times. The gene calls are TRBV2 and TRBJ2-7; a weak D match, TRBD1 (5 bases). V was pared by 11 bases and J by 2 bases, with 16 bases between. This CDR3 has 13 amino acids. CDR1 SNHLY and CDR2 FYNNEI come from the germline V gene. CDR3 in DNA: TGTGCCCCCTCCGGTCAGGGAACCTACGAGCAGTACTTC. It translates to CAPSGQGTYEQYF.